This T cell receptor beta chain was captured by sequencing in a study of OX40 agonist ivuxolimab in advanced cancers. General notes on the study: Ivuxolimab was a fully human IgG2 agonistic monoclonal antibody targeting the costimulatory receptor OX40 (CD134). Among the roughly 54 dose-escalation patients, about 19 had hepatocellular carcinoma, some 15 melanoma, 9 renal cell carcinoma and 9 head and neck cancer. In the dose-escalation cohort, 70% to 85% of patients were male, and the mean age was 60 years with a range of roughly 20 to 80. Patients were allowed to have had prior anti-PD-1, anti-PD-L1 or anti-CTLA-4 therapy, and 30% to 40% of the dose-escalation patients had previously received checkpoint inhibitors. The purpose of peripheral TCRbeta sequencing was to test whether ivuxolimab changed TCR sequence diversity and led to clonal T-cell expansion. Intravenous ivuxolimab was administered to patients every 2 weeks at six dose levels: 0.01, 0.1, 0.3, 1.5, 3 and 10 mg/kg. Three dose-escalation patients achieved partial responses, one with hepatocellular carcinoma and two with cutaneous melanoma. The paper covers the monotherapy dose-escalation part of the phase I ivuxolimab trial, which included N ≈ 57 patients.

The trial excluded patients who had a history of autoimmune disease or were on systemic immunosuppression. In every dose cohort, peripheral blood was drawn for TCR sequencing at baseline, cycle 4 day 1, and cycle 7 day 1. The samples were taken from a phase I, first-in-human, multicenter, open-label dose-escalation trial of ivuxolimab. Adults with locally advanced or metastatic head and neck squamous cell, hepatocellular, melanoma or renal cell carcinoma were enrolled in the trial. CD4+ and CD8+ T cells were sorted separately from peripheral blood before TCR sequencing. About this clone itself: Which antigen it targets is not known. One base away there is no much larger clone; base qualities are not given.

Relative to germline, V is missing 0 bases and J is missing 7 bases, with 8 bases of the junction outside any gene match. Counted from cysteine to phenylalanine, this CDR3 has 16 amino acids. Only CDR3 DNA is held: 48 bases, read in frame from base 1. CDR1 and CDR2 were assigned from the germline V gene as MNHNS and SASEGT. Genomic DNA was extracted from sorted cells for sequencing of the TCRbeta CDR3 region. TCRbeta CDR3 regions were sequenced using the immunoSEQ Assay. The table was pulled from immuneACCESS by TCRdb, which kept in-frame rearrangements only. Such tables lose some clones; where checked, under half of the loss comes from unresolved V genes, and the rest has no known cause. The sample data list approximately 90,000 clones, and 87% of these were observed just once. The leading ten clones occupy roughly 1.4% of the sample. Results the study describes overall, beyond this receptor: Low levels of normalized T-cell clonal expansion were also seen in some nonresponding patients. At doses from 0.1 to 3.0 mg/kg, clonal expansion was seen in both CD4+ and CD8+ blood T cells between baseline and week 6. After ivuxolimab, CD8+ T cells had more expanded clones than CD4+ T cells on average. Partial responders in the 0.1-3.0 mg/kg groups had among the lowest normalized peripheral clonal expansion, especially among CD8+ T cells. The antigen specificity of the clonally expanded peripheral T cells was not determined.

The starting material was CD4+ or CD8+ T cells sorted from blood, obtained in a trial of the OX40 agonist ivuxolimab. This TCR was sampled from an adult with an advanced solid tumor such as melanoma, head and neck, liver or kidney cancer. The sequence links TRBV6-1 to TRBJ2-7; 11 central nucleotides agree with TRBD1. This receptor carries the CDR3 CASSEAIGQGANEQYF. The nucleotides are TGTGCCAGCAGTGAAGCGATTGGACAGGGGGCGAATGAGCAGTACTTC.